This is a list of T cell receptor beta chains from one sample in a study of memory CD4+ T cells and cytomegalovirus serostatus. Libraries were prepared by immunoSEQ multiplex PCR; TCRdb keeps only in-frame clonotypes and omits some of them. The sample gives 40,000 to 50,000 clones, roughly 72% of which show up once; 0.9% to 1.5% is in the top ten. The sequencing sample was made of memory CD4+ T cells from blood. The source is an adult in good health and CMV-seropositive. CDR3s include the opening cysteine and the closing phenylalanine or tryptophan. Each record gives: clone size, J gene, D gene, V gene, CDR3 DNA, CDR3 protein. The D gene is left open where the match is weak. Only some rows state a clone size, as once, few, many or a class for expanded clones.

>.|TRBJ2-1|TRBD1|TRBV9
TGTGCCAGCAGCGTAGAAGAGGGGGCCCCCTACAATGAGCAGTTCTTC
CASSVEEGAPYNEQFF
>once|TRBJ2-5|TRBD1|TRBV4-2
TGTGCCAGCAGCCAGGGGGGACAGGGGACAAAGACCCAGTACTTC
CASSQGGQGTKTQYF
>.|TRBJ1-1|TRBD1|TRBV12-5
TGTGCTAGTGGACCACCCGGACAGGGTGGTACTGAAGCTTTCTTT
CASGPPGQGGTEAFF
>.|TRBJ1-6|.|TRBV5-1
TGCGCCAGCAGCCCATGGGAAATAGGGGCGATCTCCTATAATTCACCCCTCCACTTT
CASSPWEIGAISYNSPLHF
>few|TRBJ1-1|TRBD1|TRBV19
TGTGCCAGTGACAGGGAGGGCACTGAAGCTTTCTTT
CASDREGTEAFF
>.|TRBJ1-2|TRBD1|TRBV5-1
TGCGCCAGCAGCTTGGGCGCAGGGGGCAGTGGCTACACCTTC
CASSLGAGGSGYTF
>.|TRBJ2-1|TRBD2|TRBV4-1
TGCGCCAGCAGCCAAGGGCCGACTAGCGGGGGGCCATACAATGAGCAGTTCTTC
CASSQGPTSGGPYNEQFF
>.|TRBJ2-5|.|TRBV5-1
TGCGCCAGCAGCTTAGGTTTGGAGACCCAGTACTTC
CASSLGLETQYF
>.|TRBJ2-1|.|TRBV20-1
TGCAGTGCTGGCAGGGAGAATGAGCAGTTCTTC
CSAGRENEQFF
>.|TRBJ1-6|.|TRBV7-2
TGTGCCAGCAGCCCGCGTCATAATTCACCCCTCCACTTT
CASSPRHNSPLHF
>once|TRBJ1-1|.|TRBV6-5
TGTGCCAGCAGTCCTCTCGAGTACAGGAACACTGAAGCTTTCTTT
CASSPLEYRNTEAFF
>.|TRBJ2-7|.|TRBV6-1
TGTGCCAGCAGTGCTTCCGGGCCCTACATGGGGTACTTC
CASSASGPYMGYF
>once|TRBJ2-5|TRBD2|TRBV7-8
TGTGCCAGCATTGGGGGGGTGGAGACCCAGTACTTC
CASIGGVETQYF
>few|TRBJ1-2|TRBD1|TRBV5-6
TGTGCCAGCAACTTGGGGACAGTCGCAAACTATGGCTACACCTTC
CASNLGTVANYGYTF
>.|TRBJ2-1|.|TRBV28
TGTGCCAGCAATCCTCTGAAGGGGGAAAACAATGAGCAGTTCTTC
CASNPLKGENNEQFF
>.|TRBJ1-4|TRBD1|TRBV6-6
TGTGCCAGCAGTCCGTCGGGACAGGGTACGGAGGAAAAACTGTTTTTT
CASSPSGQGTEEKLFF
>.|TRBJ1-2|.|TRBV10-3
TGTGCCATCAGTGAAGGAGGGGCTAACTATGGCTACACCTTC
CAISEGGANYGYTF
>.|TRBJ2-5|.|TRBV11-2
TGTGCCAGCAGTCGGACCTCAGGGGAAGAGACCCAGTACTTC
CASSRTSGEETQYF
>once|TRBJ1-2|.|TRBV27
TGTGCCAGCAGTCCGCACGGACCCAGCTATGGCTACACCTTC
CASSPHGPSYGYTF
>.|TRBJ2-7|TRBD2|TRBV28
TGTGCCAGCAGAGAGTCCGGGCAGCGGGGCGAGCAGTACTTC
CASRESGQRGEQYF
>.|TRBJ2-7|.|TRBV5-1
TGCGCCAGCAGCTTGGTGATAGGGGATCGGTACGAGCAGTACTTC
CASSLVIGDRYEQYF
>once|TRBJ2-1|TRBD2|TRBV7-2
TGTGCCAGCAGCGCCGGGACTAGCGGGGGGGCCTCCTACAATGAGCAGTTCTTC
CASSAGTSGGASYNEQFF
>.|TRBJ2-3|TRBD2|TRBV4-1
TGCGCCAGCAGCCAGGCGTCTATCGGGGGGGGCCCGCGGACGCAGTATTTT
CASSQASIGGGPRTQYF
>.|TRBJ1-4|.|TRBV10-3
TGTGCCATCAGTGACGGCTTTAATGAAAAACTGTTTTTT
CAISDGFNEKLFF
>.|TRBJ1-2|TRBD1|TRBV4-1
TGCGCCAGCAGCCCGAGGACAGGGGGGTACTATGGCTACACCTTC
CASSPRTGGYYGYTF
>.|TRBJ1-1|.|TRBV6-1
TGTGCCAGCAGTGAAAACGGGCGTTTGGGAGCTTTCTTT
CASSENGRLGAFF
>.|TRBJ2-7|TRBD1|TRBV11-1
TGTGCCAGCAGCCCTTGGGACAGGGCCATCTCCTACGAGCAGTACTTC
CASSPWDRAISYEQYF
>.|TRBJ1-2|.|TRBV6-5
TGTGCCAGCAGTTCCGGACGTCAGGGGTCTCGGGGCTACACCTTC
CASSSGRQGSRGYTF
>.|TRBJ2-5|.|TRBV7-8
TGTGCCAGCAGCTTCGGGGAGACCCAGTACTTC
CASSFGETQYF
>.|TRBJ1-3|.|TRBV28
TGTGCCAGCAGCGGTCTATTAGAGGTTGGTGGAAACACCATATATTTT
CASSGLLEVGGNTIYF
>once|TRBJ1-3|.|TRBV29-1
TGCAGCGTTCTGGGGATCTCTGGAAACACCATATATTTT
CSVLGISGNTIYF
>.|TRBJ1-5|TRBD1|TRBV9
TGTGCCAGCAGCGCCAGGGGGCTTCAGGATCAGCCCCAGCATTTT
CASSARGLQDQPQHF
>.|TRBJ1-2|TRBD1|TRBV10-3
TGTGCCATCAGTGGGACAGGTTCCAACTATGGCTACACCTTC
CAISGTGSNYGYTF
>.|TRBJ1-6|.|TRBV6-5
TGTGCCAGCAGTCGGGAGGAGGATAATTCACCCCTCCACTTT
CASSREEDNSPLHF
>.|TRBJ2-5|.|TRBV20-1
TGCAGTGCTCTGACTCAAGAGACCCAGTACTTC
CSALTQETQYF
>.|TRBJ2-2|.|TRBV6-6
TGTGCCAGCAGCCAGGGACACCGCACCGGGGAGCTGTTTTTT
CASSQGHRTGELFF
>.|TRBJ1-5|.|TRBV6-5
TGTGCCAGCAGTTATGACGGCAATCAGCCCCAGCATTTT
CASSYDGNQPQHF
>.|TRBJ2-2|TRBD2|TRBV5-4
TGTGCCAGCAGCTTGAACGGGGGAGGGACTTCGGTCGGGGAGCTGTTTTTT
CASSLNGGGTSVGELFF
>once|TRBJ1-3|.|TRBV10-1
TGCGCCAGCAGTGACGGACAGAGCTCTGGAAACACCATATATTTT
CASSDGQSSGNTIYF
>.|TRBJ2-2|TRBD1|TRBV5-1
TGCGCCAGCAGAACCGGGACAGGCGCCAGTTGGGACACCGGGGAGCTGTTTTTT
CASRTGTGASWDTGELFF
>.|TRBJ2-2|.|TRBV9
TGTGCCAGCAGCGTAACTAACACCGGGGAGCTGTTTTTT
CASSVTNTGELFF
>.|TRBJ1-3|.|TRBV5-1
TGCGCCAGCAGCCCCTTGGGATTTTCCGGAAACACCATATATTTT
CASSPLGFSGNTIYF
>many|TRBJ2-5|.|TRBV7-3
TGTGCCAGCAGCTTAACGGGGAGAAGGGGGTTGGAGACCCAGTACTTC
CASSLTGRRGLETQYF
>.|TRBJ1-2|.|TRBV11-2
TGTGCCAGCAGCTTAGAAGGGGGAGGCTACACCTTC
CASSLEGGGYTF
>.|TRBJ1-6|.|TRBV15
TGTGCCACCGGGAGTGAGGGCCCCTATAATTCACCCCTCCACTTT
CATGSEGPYNSPLHF
>.|TRBJ2-7|.|TRBV28
TGTGCGAGTGAATCGGGATCCTACGAGCAGTACTTC
CASESGSYEQYF
>.|TRBJ2-2|TRBD1|TRBV5-6
TGTGCCAGCAGCCCCCGGGACAGGGGCACTACCGGGGAGCTGTTTTTT
CASSPRDRGTTGELFF
>.|TRBJ2-5|TRBD1|TRBV10-3
TGTGCCATCAGTGAGTCCCCGGGACAGATAGAGACCCAGTACTTC
CAISESPGQIETQYF
>.|TRBJ1-3|.|TRBV29-1
TGCAGCGTTGAAGAGTGGGGTGGAGACCGCTCTGGAAACACCATATATTTT
CSVEEWGGDRSGNTIYF
>.|TRBJ1-5|TRBD1|TRBV6-1
TGTGCCAGCAATAAGGACAGGGGGACCAATCAGCCCCAGCATTTT
CASNKDRGTNQPQHF